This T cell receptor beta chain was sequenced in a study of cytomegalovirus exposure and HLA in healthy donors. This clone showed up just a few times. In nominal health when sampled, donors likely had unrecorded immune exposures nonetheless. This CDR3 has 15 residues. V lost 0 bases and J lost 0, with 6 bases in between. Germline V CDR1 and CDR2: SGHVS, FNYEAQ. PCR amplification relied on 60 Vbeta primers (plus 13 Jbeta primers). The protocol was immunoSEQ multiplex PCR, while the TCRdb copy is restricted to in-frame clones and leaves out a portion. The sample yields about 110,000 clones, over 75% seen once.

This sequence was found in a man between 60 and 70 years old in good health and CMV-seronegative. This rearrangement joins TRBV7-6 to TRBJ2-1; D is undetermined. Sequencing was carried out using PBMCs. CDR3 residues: CASSLAHSSYNEQFF. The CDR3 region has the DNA TGTGCCAGCAGCTTAGCGCATAGCTCCTACAATGAGCAGTTCTTC. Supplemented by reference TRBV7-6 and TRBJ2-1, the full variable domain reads GAGVSQSPRYKVTKRGQDVALRCDPISGHVSLYWYRQALGQGPEFLTYFNYEAQQDKSGLPNDRFSAERPEGSISTLTIQRTEQRDSAMYRCASSLAHSSYNEQFFGPGTRLTVL.